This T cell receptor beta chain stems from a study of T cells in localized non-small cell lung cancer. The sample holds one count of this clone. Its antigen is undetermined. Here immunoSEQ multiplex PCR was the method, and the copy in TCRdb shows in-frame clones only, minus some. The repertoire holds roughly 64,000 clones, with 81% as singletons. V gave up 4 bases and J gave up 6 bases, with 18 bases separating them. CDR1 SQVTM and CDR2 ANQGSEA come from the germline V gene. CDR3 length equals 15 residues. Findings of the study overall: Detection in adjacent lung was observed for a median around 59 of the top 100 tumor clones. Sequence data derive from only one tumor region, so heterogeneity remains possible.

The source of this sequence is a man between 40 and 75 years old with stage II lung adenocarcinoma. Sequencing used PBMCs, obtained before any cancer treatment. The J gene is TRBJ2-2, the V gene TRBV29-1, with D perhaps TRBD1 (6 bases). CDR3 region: CSVGSGEGVAGELFF. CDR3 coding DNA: TGCAGCGTTGGTTCAGGGGAAGGGGTCGCCGGGGAGCTGTTTTTT.